This T cell receptor (beta chain) came from a study of CXCR3-negative and CXCR3-positive naive CD8 T cells. Study conclusions and caveats: TRB CDR3s were more hydrophobic in CXCR3-positive than in CXCR3-negative naive cells. Similar TRBV-TRBJ gene usage was seen in naive CXCR3-negative and CXCR3-positive cells, but not in memory cells.

Note on this clonotype: Its antigen is unidentified.

Through 5' RACE with UMI labels, the TRB cDNA libraries were prepared. TCRdb reanalyzed the 5' RACE reads and collapses them to one entry per CDR3 protein, without DNA. The table lists about 120,000 distinct CDR3 sequences. This CDR3 comprises 15 residues. CDR1 and CDR2 (germline): SGHTA, FQGNSA. The chain combines TRBV7-2 with TRBJ2-5; the D gene TCRdb calls, TRBD2, cannot be checked with no DNA. Sequenced sample: naive CXCR3+ CD8+ T cells from blood. The subset was: CD45RO-CCR7+CD27+CD95- naive CD8+ T cells expressing CXCR3 (TNR3+). The clonotype originates from a human donor in good health. Some clones in this sample may be carry-over from other donors' samples. CDR3 loop: CASSSGGGAQETQYF.